This T cell receptor (beta chain) was sequenced during a study of graft-versus-host responses after intestinal transplantation. Study context: Anti-thymocyte globulin served as induction for all recipients, who then took tacrolimus and steroids for about 3 years. Study-wide results and limits: In recipient marrow, GvH clones were found, and some appeared first in ileum or blood.

On this clone: What it recognizes is unknown.

CDR3 size: 16 residues. Germline V gene lookup returns CDR1 SGHAT and CDR2 FQDESV (reference sequence). V was pared by 4 bases and J by 1 base, with 16 bases between. TCRdb keeps only in-frame clones here, not all; method: immunoSEQ multiplex PCR. The data contain about 78,000 clones, around 86% of them singletons. The rearrangement uses TRBV11-1 and TRBJ2-5, with a weak D call TRBD1 (6 bases). The sequence was collected from a human donor who was the organ donor for an intestinal transplant. This specimen was unstimulated CD8+ T cells sorted from spleen or lymph node cells, taken before transplant. The CDR3 coding sequence is TGTGCCAGCAGCTCCCCTATTACAGGGATCCAAGAGACCCAGTACTTC. Its translation is CASSSPITGIQETQYF.